These 24 T cell receptor beta chains came from one sample sequenced in a study of identical twins' blood T cells. In TCRdb, the 5' RACE reads were re-called with MiXCR into one record per CDR3 protein. Of 400,000 or so distinct CDR3 sequences in the sample, 28% are singletons; the top ten hold roughly 6.1%. Sequencing was carried out using PBMCs. The origin of the receptors is a woman aged 18 to 55 in good health.

This clonotype was seen repeatedly, ten times or more. The chain combines TRBV12-5 with TRBJ1-1; D uncertain. CDR1 is LGHNT and CDR2 is FRNRAP in the germline V gene. CDR3 size: 13 residues. V was cut by 9 bases and J by 3 bases, with 14 bases left in between. The CDR3 here is CASGSSQYTEAFF. In nucleotides, the CDR3 is TGTGCTAGCGGGTCAAGCCAGTACACTGAAGCTTTCTTT. Complete variable domain (other parts from reference TRBV12-5 and TRBJ1-1): DARVTQTPRHKVTEMGQEVTMRCQPILGHNTVFWYRQTMMQGLELLAYFRNRAPLDDSGMPKDRFSAEMPDATLATLKIQPSEPRDSAVYFCASGSSQYTEAFFGQGTRLTVV.

This clonotype occurred once. This chain uses TRBV28 with TRBJ1-3; no clear D. CDR3 length: 12 residues. Per germline, CDR1 MDHEN and CDR2 SYDVKM. The V gene lost 3 bases and the J gene lost 6 bases, with 6 bases spanning the gap. The CDR3 here is CASSFNPNTIYF. The CDR3, as DNA: TGTGCCAGCAGTTTTAACCCAAACACCATATATTTT.

The chain carries TRBV5-5 and TRBJ1-2; 8 nucleotides align to TRBD1. V was clipped by 4 bases and J by 3 bases; unmatched bases: 5. Per the germline V gene, CDR1 is SGHKS and CDR2 is YYEKEE (reference sequence). The length of the CDR3 is 14 residues. The CDR3 nucleotides are TGTGCCAGCAGCCCGGACAGGGCCTACTATGGCTACACCTTC. As protein: CASSPDRAYYGYTF.

This clonotype was detected only a few times. The rearrangement links TRBV11-2 to TRBJ2-1, with TRBD2 identical over 9 bases. V trimming: 1 base; J trimming: 13 bases; junction bases outside the gene matches: 5. This CDR3 spans 13 amino acids. The germline V gene encodes CDR1 SGHAT and CDR2 FQNNGV. In nucleotides, the CDR3 is TGTGCCAGCAGCTTAGTTTTAGCGGGGGTCCAGTTCTTC. Translated: CASSLVLAGVQFF.

The chain recombines TRBV6-1 with TRBJ2-1; no clear D gene. V lost 3 bases and J lost 7, with 13 bases in between. Germline CDR1 reads MNHNS; CDR2 reads SASEGT. The CDR3 has 14 amino acids. CDR3 sequence (DNA): TGTGCCAGCAGTGAGCTCTCCGTCCTGAATGAGCAGTTCTTC. This sequence encodes CASSELSVLNEQFF.

This chain links TRBV6-2 or TRBV6-3 with TRBJ2-1; TRBD2 might be the D (5 bases). The V end was cut by 4 bases, the J end by 8 bases, with 21 bases between. The CDR3 loop spans 16 amino acids. Germline assignment: CDR1 MNHEY and CDR2 SVGEGT. The CDR3: CASSSYTGYPGDEQFF. CDR3 bases: TGTGCCAGCAGTTCATACACGGGGTATCCCGGGGATGAGCAGTTCTTC.

This clonotype was observed at least ten times. This chain uses TRBV19 with TRBJ1-1; D is undetermined. The CDR3 consists of 12 residues. Between the trimmed V and J ends, which lost 2 bases and 10 bases, there was a span of 11 bases. Germline V gives CDR1 LNHDA, CDR2 SQIVND (reference sequence). For the CDR3, the DNA is TGTGCCAGTAGTATAAGGTCCCACGGAGCTTTCTTT. Protein product: CASSIRSHGAFF.

The gene calls are TRBV2 and TRBJ2-2; D is unresolved. The ends were cut back, 4 bases at V and 4 bases at J, with 16 bases in the middle. The germline V gene encodes CDR1 SNHLY and CDR2 FYNNEI. CDR3 length: 16 amino acids. This CDR3 is CASSGGRPMITGELFF. CDR3 nucleotide sequence: TGTGCCAGCAGTGGCGGAAGACCTATGATCACCGGGGAGCTGTTTTTT.

The chain is built from TRBV2 and TRBJ2-7; TRBD2 matches at 7 bases. Trimming removed 10 bases from V and 5 bases from J; junction bases left unmatched: 11. CDR1 is SNHLY, CDR2 FYNNEI, per germline. This CDR3 is built from 13 residues. The CDR3: CAIIGGSRNEQYF. DNA for the CDR3: TGTGCCATCATCGGCGGGAGTAGGAACGAGCAGTACTTC.

This clonotype was counted between two and nine times. The chain uses TRBV5-1 and TRBJ1-2; D may be TRBD1 (5 bases). Trimming pared 3 bases from V and 5 bases from J, leaving 14 bases between. CDR1 SGHRS and CDR2 YFSETQ come from the germline V gene. This CDR3 is 14 amino acids long. The CDR3 here is CASSSPQGRYGYTF. As DNA, the CDR3 is TGCGCCAGCAGCTCGCCCCAGGGACGGTATGGCTACACCTTC.

The V gene is TRBV20-1, the J gene TRBJ1-5; 10 bases agree with TRBD1. The CDR3 runs 13 residues. Per germline, CDR1 DFQATT and CDR2 SNEGSKA (reference sequence). V trimming: 7 bases; J trimming: 9 bases; junction bases outside the gene matches: 9. The CDR3 protein is CSVSTGGDGPQHF. The CDR3, as DNA: TGCAGTGTCTCGACAGGGGGCGATGGGCCCCAGCATTTT.

V usage is TRBV18 and J usage is TRBJ2-7; 7 bases match TRBD1. Germline CDR1 is KGHSH and CDR2 is LQKENI. The CDR3 contains 14 residues. Trimming cost V 1 base and J 2 bases; bases outside gene matches: 2. The CDR3 here is CASSPRQGAYEQYF. The CDR3 DNA reads TGTGCCAGCTCACCACGACAGGGTGCCTACGAGCAGTACTTC.

This clonotype was counted ten times or more. The chain recombines TRBV14 with TRBJ2-5; D may be TRBD2 (6 bases). Germline lookup yields CDR1 SGHDN and CDR2 FVKESK. This CDR3 comprises 17 residues. V lost 0 bases, J lost 5 bases, and 19 bases lay in between. The CDR3 coding sequence is TGTGCCAGCAGCCAAGAACGGGCGGGGACCTCTCAGGAGACCCAGTACTTC. As protein: CASSQERAGTSQETQYF.

This chain joins TRBV20-1 and TRBJ2-1; D could derive from TRBD1 or TRBD2 (5 bases each). Germline CDR1 reads DFQATT; CDR2 reads SNEGSKA (reference sequence). Trimming left V 0 bases short and J 1 base short, with 13 bases between. CDR3 length equals 16 residues. The CDR3 coding sequence is TGCAGTGCTAGAGATAGGGGAGCGGTTTCCTACAATGAGCAGTTCTTC. Protein: CSARDRGAVSYNEQFF.

V gene TRBV6-5 combines with J gene TRBJ1-5; no clear D gene. V lost 5 bases and J 9 bases, leaving 11 bases between the germline ends. The CDR3 length is 12 residues. The germline V gene has CDR1 MNHEY and CDR2 SVGAGI. The CDR3 sequence is CASSLARGPQHF. DNA of the CDR3: TGTGCCAGCAGTCTTGCACGGGGGCCCCAGCATTTT.

CDR3 DNA sequence: TGTGCCAGCAGCCAAGATTCGTCGGGACTAGTTGAGTTCTTC. Residues: CASSQDSSGLVEFF. The rearrangement joins TRBV4-2 to TRBJ2-1; 8 bases match TRBD2. CDR1 is LGHNA, CDR2 YNFKEQ, per germline. The CDR3 has 14 residues. J lost 14 bases, V lost 0 bases, and 9 bases had no gene match.

This rearrangement joins TRBV5-1 to TRBJ1-6; possible D gene TRBD1, 6 bases. The germline CDR1 and CDR2 sequences are SGHRS and YFSETQ. This CDR3 contains 13 residues. Trimming cost V 2 bases and J 10 bases, with 10 bases left between them. The CDR3 DNA reads as TGCGCCAGCAGCTTTACAGGGCGGTCACCCCTCCACTTT. It codes for CASSFTGRSPLHF.

The rearrangement joins TRBV6-6 to TRBJ1-1; a possible D gene is TRBD1 (5 bases). From germline, CDR1 is MNHNY and CDR2 SVGAGI (reference sequence). The V and J ends lost 4 bases and 4 bases respectively, with 10 bases between them. CDR3 length equals 13 residues. The CDR3 region has the DNA TGTGCCAGCAGTTCCGGGACGATCACTGAAGCTTTCTTT. Protein sequence: CASSSGTITEAFF.

The chain couples TRBV12-3 or TRBV12-4 to TRBJ1-4; 9 bases line up with TRBD1. The trim removed 7 bases at V and 4 bases at J, leaving 4 bases unmatched. The CDR3 totals 14 residues. CDR3 nucleotide sequence: TGTGCCAGCAAGGACAGGGGCCTTAATGAAAAACTGTTTTTT. Protein product: CASKDRGLNEKLFF.

In this sample, this clonotype turned up many times. The chain uses TRBV5-4 and TRBJ2-7; the match to TRBD2 covers 12 bases. With 3 bases clipped from V and 3 bases from J, the junction kept 4 bases outside the gene matches. The CDR3 consists of 15 residues. Germline V CDR1 and CDR2: SGHNT, YYREEE (reference sequence). Written as DNA, the CDR3 is TGTGCCAGCAGCTGGGTGACTAGCGGGGGCTACGAGCAGTACTTC. Translation gives CASSWVTSGGYEQYF.

This chain connects TRBV20-1 to TRBJ2-2, with D uncertain. V lost 4 bases and J lost 1, with 10 bases in between. Germline V lookup: CDR1 DFQATT, CDR2 SNEGSKA (reference sequence). This CDR3 region has 14 residues. The CDR3, as DNA: TGCAGTGCTATTAGACTTCTGAACACCGGGGAGCTGTTTTTT. Amino acid sequence: CSAIRLLNTGELFF.

The rearrangement uses TRBV20-1 and TRBJ2-3; maybe TRBD2 (5 bases). The V and J ends lost 3 bases and 0 bases respectively, with 13 bases between them. This CDR3 is built from 15 residues. The germline V gene has CDR1 DFQATT and CDR2 SNEGSKA (reference sequence). The CDR3: CSASRSATSTDTQYF. CDR3 coding DNA: TGCAGTGCTAGCCGTAGCGCAACTAGCACAGATACGCAGTATTTT.

This clonotype has a handful of counts. The chain links TRBV7-2 to TRBJ2-3; D might be TRBD2 (6 bases). Germline V lookup: CDR1 SGHTA, CDR2 FQGNSA. The V end was cut by 2 bases, the J end by 2 bases, with 14 bases between. This CDR3 has 16 residues. The CDR3 loop reads CASSLSGRRVTDTQYF. The CDR3 coding sequence is TGTGCCAGCAGCTTAAGTGGGAGGCGAGTCACAGATACGCAGTATTTT.

This clonotype was seen a handful of times. The chain joins TRBV27 to TRBJ1-2; no clear D. CDR1 is MNHEY, CDR2 SMNVEV, per germline (reference sequence). The CDR3 has 13 amino acids. Trimming removed 2 bases at V and 8 bases at J, with 12 bases between. CDR3: CASSLGSGSGYTF. The CDR3 DNA reads TGTGCCAGCAGTTTAGGGTCGGGGAGCGGCTACACCTTC.